Shown below are 21 T cell receptor beta chains from a single sample sequenced in a study of metastatic and nonmetastatic thyroid tumors. There were no patients who had received any treatment before thyroid surgery. Using MiXCR, TCRdb re-called clones from the PCR reads. The data show roughly 6,900 clones, 27% seen once. The specimen sequenced was adjacent normal tissue. These TCRs come from a male donor with papillary thyroid cancer or a benign thyroid nodule (not recorded which). Some clones in this sample may be carry-over from other donors' samples.

The CDR3 nucleotides read TGCGCCAGCAGCTTTAAAGGGGGCGCTAACTATGGCTACACCTTC. As protein: CASSFKGGANYGYTF. This sequence joins TRBV5-1 and TRBJ1-2, with 7 positions matching TRBD1. J lost 0 bases, V lost 2 bases, and 4 bases had no gene match. The CDR3 loop spans 15 amino acids. The germline V gene has CDR1 SGHRS and CDR2 YFSETQ.

This clone was counted a few times. Here the CDR3 DNA reads TGTGCCAGCAGCCGCAGGACAGGGGGCTTCAGAGAAGATACGCAGTATTTT. It encodes CASSRRTGGFREDTQYF. The chain is built from TRBV12-3 or TRBV12-4 and TRBJ2-3; 11 nucleotides line up with TRBD1. With 6 bases clipped from V and 5 bases from J, the junction kept 13 bases outside the gene matches. The CDR3 has 17 residues.

The CDR3 DNA reads TGTGCCAGCAGCAGGGCCGTGGCAAGACAGGGGGAAGTAGGCGAGCAGTACTTC. Protein product: CASSRAVARQGEVGEQYF. The rearrangement uses TRBV28 and TRBJ2-7; 9 bases map to TRBD1. V dropped 6 bases and J dropped 6; count of bases not matched to a gene: 21. The CDR3 is made up of 18 amino acids. CDR1 is MDHEN and CDR2 is SYDVKM in the germline V gene.

This clone showed up just a few times. The chain links TRBV6-1 to TRBJ2-2, with D uncertain. The germline V gene encodes CDR1 MNHNS and CDR2 SASEGT. V lost 7 bases and J lost 6, with 6 bases in between. CDR3 size: 11 residues. As DNA, the CDR3 is TGTGCCAGCATCGAGGCCGGGGAGCTGTTTTTT. It translates to CASIEAGELFF.

V usage is TRBV6-1 and J usage is TRBJ2-7; a weak D match, TRBD1 (6 bases). Germline assignment: CDR1 MNHNS and CDR2 SASEGT. V was shortened by 5 bases and J by 3 bases, with 11 bases between the two germline ends. The CDR3 runs to 13 residues. The DNA for the CDR3 is TGTGCCAGCAGTCGACAGGTCGGCTACGAGCAGTACTTC. Translated, it gives CASSRQVGYEQYF.

This clone has at least ten counts. The V gene is TRBV4-3, the J gene TRBJ1-1; D is undetermined. Trimming stripped 3 bases from V and 5 bases from J, with 16 bases between. The germline CDR1 and CDR2 sequences are LGHNA and YSLEER. CDR3 length equals 15 residues. The CDR3 DNA sequence: TGCGCCAGCAGCCAGGAATGGTGGGGATGGACTGAAGCTTTCTTT. Translation: CASSQEWWGWTEAFF.

The CDR3 loop is CASSLAGGTYEQYF. CDR3 bases: TGTGCCAGCAGCTTAGCGGGAGGAACCTACGAGCAGTACTTC. V is TRBV7-6 and J is TRBJ2-7; maybe TRBD2 (6 bases). The V and J ends lost 0 bases and 2 bases respectively, with 8 bases between them. Per germline, CDR1 SGHVS and CDR2 FNYEAQ. CDR3 length: 14 residues. Full variable domain (outside the CDR3, taken from reference TRBV7-6 and TRBJ2-7): GAGVSQSPRYKVTKRGQDVALRCDPISGHVSLYWYRQALGQGPEFLTYFNYEAQQDKSGLPNDRFSAERPEGSISTLTIQRTEQRDSAMYRCASSLAGGTYEQYFGPGTRLTVT.

J is TRBJ1-5 and V is TRBV28; D is unclear. Trimming stripped 5 bases from V and 4 bases from J, with 6 bases between. CDR1 and CDR2 from the germline V gene are MDHEN and SYDVKM. The CDR3 is 12 amino acids. The DNA for the CDR3 is TGTGCCAGCAGTCCCCCAAATCAGCCCCAGCATTTT. Its protein product is CASSPPNQPQHF.

This clone qualifies as medium-sized (0.01 to 0.1%). The gene calls are TRBV6-5 and TRBJ1-1; 8 nucleotides line up with TRBD1. The CDR3 runs 18 residues. The J segment lost 3 bases and the V segment lost 6 bases, leaving 18 bases of the junction unmatched. Germline CDR1 and CDR2: MNHEY and SVGAGI. The CDR3 bases are TGTGCCAGCAGACGACGAGCCGGACAGGGAGATTTGGACACTGAAGCTTTCTTT. Translation gives CASRRRAGQGDLDTEAFF.

The V call is TRBV12-3 or TRBV12-4, the J call TRBJ2-1; D is perhaps TRBD1 or TRBD2 (5 bases each). The CDR3 spans 14 residues. V shed 3 bases and J shed 9 bases, with 15 bases lying between them. CDR3 sequence (DNA): TGTGCCAGCAGTTTTGGGTTGGGGGTGGGTGAGCAGTTCTTC. Its translation: CASSFGLGVGEQFF.

This clone is medium-sized (0.01 to 0.1%) in the sample. The gene calls are TRBV7-6 and TRBJ2-3; 10 nucleotides agree with TRBD2. The CDR3 runs 15 residues. Germline CDR1 and CDR2: SGHVS and FNYEAQ. V was clipped by 7 bases and J by 5 bases; unmatched bases: 9. Here the CDR3 reads CASMKREGPGDTQYF. CDR3 DNA: TGTGCCAGCATGAAGCGGGAGGGCCCCGGAGATACGCAGTATTTT.

This clone turned up a few times. The CDR3 region has the DNA TGCAGTGCTAGGCCGGGACCGTCCAGTCAGCCCCAGCATTTT. It specifies CSARPGPSSQPQHF. The chain is built from TRBV20-1 and TRBJ1-5, with TRBD1 as a possible D gene (5 bases). V dropped 3 bases and J dropped 6 bases, with 15 bases sitting between them. Germline V gene data show CDR1 as DFQATT and CDR2 as SNEGSKA (reference sequence). The CDR3 runs 14 residues.

There are a few counts of this clone. The gene calls are TRBV6-1 and TRBJ1-2; D unclear. The CDR3 contains 11 residues. The V end was cut by 7 bases, the J end by 7 bases, with 10 bases between. Germline V gene lookup returns CDR1 MNHNS and CDR2 SASEGT. This CDR3 is CASNLGGGYTF. The CDR3, as DNA: TGTGCCAGCAACCTGGGTGGTGGCTACACCTTC.

This clone was found a few times. This chain joins TRBV6-1 and TRBJ2-1; 7 bases match TRBD2. CDR1 and CDR2 from the germline V gene are MNHNS and SASEGT. V dropped 4 bases and J dropped 6; count of bases not matched to a gene: 6. There are 14 residues in the CDR3. This CDR3 is CASSVGAGINEQFF. The CDR3 nucleotides read TGTGCCAGCAGTGTCGGAGCGGGAATCAATGAGCAGTTCTTC.

In this sample, this clone turned up a few times. This could be a read error, since a much larger clone is one nucleotide away. The gene calls are TRBV5-1 and TRBJ2-7; 9 bases line up with TRBD2. This CDR3 is built from 14 residues. The trim removed 4 bases at V and 4 bases at J, leaving 6 bases unmatched. Germline values: CDR1 SGHRS, CDR2 YFSETQ. The CDR3 spells CASSSTSGSYEQYF. CDR3 coding DNA: TGCGCCAGCAGCAGTACTAGCGGGTCGTACGAGCAGTACTTC.

The J gene is TRBJ2-1, the V gene TRBV4-2; 7 bases map to TRBD2. Germline lookup yields CDR1 LGHNA and CDR2 YNFKEQ. The CDR3 covers 16 residues. V dropped 5 bases and J dropped 0; count of bases not matched to a gene: 7. CDR3 bases: TGTGCCAGCAGCGGGGGAGGGGTGAGCTCCTACAATGAGCAGTTCTTC. This encodes CASSGGGVSSYNEQFF.

This clone occurred many times. The chain carries TRBV20-1 and TRBJ2-1, with 10 bases identical to TRBD2. The CDR3 extends over 14 amino acids. With 5 bases clipped from V and 4 bases from J, the junction kept 5 bases outside the gene matches. Germline V gene lookup returns CDR1 DFQATT and CDR2 SNEGSKA (reference sequence). CDR3: CSARTSGDYNEQFF. The CDR3 DNA is TGCAGTGCTCGGACTAGCGGAGATTACAATGAGCAGTTCTTC.

This clone was seen a handful of times. The V and J genes are TRBV12-3 or TRBV12-4 and TRBJ2-7; TRBD2 agrees at 10 bases. This CDR3 spans 15 amino acids. Trimming removed 0 bases from V and 4 bases from J; junction bases left unmatched: 3. As DNA, the CDR3 is TGTGCCAGCAGTTTAGCGCTAGCGGGAGTATACGAGCAGTACTTC. This translates into CASSLALAGVYEQYF.

This clone ranks as medium-sized. This chain links TRBV7-9 with TRBJ2-3; no reliable D call. CDR1 SEHNR and CDR2 FQNEAQ come from the germline V gene (reference sequence). V was clipped by 2 bases and J by 4 bases, with 4 bases between them. This CDR3 spans 12 amino acids. CDR3 DNA sequence: TGTGCCAGCAGCTTACTTCCAGATACGCAGTATTTT. Translating gives CASSLLPDTQYF.

This clone was detected ten times or more. The V gene is TRBV4-3, the J gene TRBJ1-6; D may be TRBD1 (5 bases). From germline, CDR1 is LGHNA and CDR2 YSLEER. This CDR3 is 14 amino acids long. The V end lost 3 bases, the J end lost 9 bases, and 12 bases lay between the germline ends. The CDR3, as DNA: TGCGCCAGCAGCCAGGATCGCAGGGCTTCACCCCTCCACTTT. Translating gives CASSQDRRASPLHF.

This clone is labeled medium-sized. J is TRBJ1-1 and V is TRBV12-3 or TRBV12-4; D unresolved. The CDR3 sequence is 13 residues long. V dropped 3 bases and J dropped 0 bases, with 5 bases sitting between them. CDR3 DNA: TGTGCCAGCAGTTTCCACGTGAACACTGAAGCTTTCTTT. It codes for CASSFHVNTEAFF.